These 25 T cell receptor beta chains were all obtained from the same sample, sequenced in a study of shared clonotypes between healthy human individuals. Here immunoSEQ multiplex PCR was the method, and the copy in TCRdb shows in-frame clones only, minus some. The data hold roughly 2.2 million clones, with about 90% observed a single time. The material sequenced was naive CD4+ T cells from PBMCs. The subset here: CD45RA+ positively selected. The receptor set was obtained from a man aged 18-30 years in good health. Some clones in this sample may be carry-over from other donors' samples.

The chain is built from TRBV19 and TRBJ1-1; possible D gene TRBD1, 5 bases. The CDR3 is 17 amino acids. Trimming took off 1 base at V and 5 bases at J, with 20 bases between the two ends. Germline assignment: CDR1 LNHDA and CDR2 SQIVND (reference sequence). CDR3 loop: CASSIGGDSRTWTEAFF. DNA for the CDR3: TGTGCCAGTAGTATAGGGGGAGACAGTCGAACGTGGACTGAAGCTTTCTTT.

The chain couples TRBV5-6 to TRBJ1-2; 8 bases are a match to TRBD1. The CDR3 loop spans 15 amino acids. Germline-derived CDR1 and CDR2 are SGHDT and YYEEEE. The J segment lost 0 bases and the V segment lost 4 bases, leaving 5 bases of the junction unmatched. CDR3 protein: CASSPTGGSNYGYTF. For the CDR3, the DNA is TGTGCCAGCAGCCCTACAGGGGGTTCTAACTATGGCTACACCTTC. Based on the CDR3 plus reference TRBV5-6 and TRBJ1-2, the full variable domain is DAGVTQSPTHLIKTRGQQVTLRCSPKSGHDTVSWYQQALGQGPQFIFQYYEEEERQRGNFPDRFSGHQFPNYSSELNVNALLLGDSALYLCASSPTGGSNYGYTFGSGTRLTVV.

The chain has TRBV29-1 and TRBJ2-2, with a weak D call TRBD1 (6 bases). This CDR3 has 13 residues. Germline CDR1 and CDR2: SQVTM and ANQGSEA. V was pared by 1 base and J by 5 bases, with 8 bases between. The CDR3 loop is CSVEGGRTGELFF. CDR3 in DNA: TGCAGCGTTGAAGGGGGGCGGACCGGGGAGCTGTTTTTT.

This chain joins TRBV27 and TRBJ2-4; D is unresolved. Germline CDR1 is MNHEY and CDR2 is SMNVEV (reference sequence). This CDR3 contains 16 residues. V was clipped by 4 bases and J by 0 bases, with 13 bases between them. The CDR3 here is CASSWNNRLAKNIQYF. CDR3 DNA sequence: TGTGCCAGCAGTTGGAATAACCGTCTAGCCAAAAACATTCAGTACTTC.

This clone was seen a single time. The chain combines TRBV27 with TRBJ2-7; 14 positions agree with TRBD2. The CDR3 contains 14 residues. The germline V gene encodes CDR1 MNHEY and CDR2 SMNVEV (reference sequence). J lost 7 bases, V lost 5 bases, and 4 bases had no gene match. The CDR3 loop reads CASSTGLAGVEQYF. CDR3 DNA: TGTGCCAGCAGTACGGGACTAGCGGGAGTTGAGCAGTACTTC.

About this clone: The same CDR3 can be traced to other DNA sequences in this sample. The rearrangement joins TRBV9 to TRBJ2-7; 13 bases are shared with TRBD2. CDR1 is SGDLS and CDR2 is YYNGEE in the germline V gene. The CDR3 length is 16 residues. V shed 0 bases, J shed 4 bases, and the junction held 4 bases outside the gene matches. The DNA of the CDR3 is TGTGCCAGCAGCGTAGGGACTAGCGGGAGTAGATACGAGCAGTACTTC. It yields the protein CASSVGTSGSRYEQYF.

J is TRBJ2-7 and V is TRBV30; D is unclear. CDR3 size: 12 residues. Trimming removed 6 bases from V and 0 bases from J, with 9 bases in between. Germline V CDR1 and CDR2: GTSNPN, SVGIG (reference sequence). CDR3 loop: CACGPSSYEQYF. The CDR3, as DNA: TGTGCCTGTGGACCCAGCTCCTACGAGCAGTACTTC.

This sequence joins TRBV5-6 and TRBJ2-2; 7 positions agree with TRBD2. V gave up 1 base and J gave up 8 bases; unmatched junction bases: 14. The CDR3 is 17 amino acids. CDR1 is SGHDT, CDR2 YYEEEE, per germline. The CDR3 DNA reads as TGTGCCAGCAGCTTGCCCGTAGGGGCGGGAGAGTCGGGGGAGCTGTTTTTT. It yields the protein CASSLPVGAGESGELFF. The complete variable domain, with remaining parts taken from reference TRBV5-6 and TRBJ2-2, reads DAGVTQSPTHLIKTRGQQVTLRCSPKSGHDTVSWYQQALGQGPQFIFQYYEEEERQRGNFPDRFSGHQFPNYSSELNVNALLLGDSALYLCASSLPVGAGESGELFFGEGSRLTVL.

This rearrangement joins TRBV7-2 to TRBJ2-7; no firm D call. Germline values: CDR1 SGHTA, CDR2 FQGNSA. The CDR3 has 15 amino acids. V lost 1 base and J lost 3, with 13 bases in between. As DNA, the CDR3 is TGTGCCAGCAGCTTAGATTTCAGCAAATACTACGAGCAGTACTTC. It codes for CASSLDFSKYYEQYF.

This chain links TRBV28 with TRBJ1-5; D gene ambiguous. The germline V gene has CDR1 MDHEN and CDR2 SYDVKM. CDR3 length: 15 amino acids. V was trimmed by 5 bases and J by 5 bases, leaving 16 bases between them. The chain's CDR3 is CASSRRSIADQPQHF. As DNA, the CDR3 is TGTGCCAGCAGTCGCAGGTCCATTGCCGATCAGCCCCAGCATTTT.

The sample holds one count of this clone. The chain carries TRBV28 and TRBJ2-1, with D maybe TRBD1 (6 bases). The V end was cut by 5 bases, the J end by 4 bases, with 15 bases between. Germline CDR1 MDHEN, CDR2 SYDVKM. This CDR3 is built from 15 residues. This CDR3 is CASSDGTRMYNEQFF. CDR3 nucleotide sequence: TGTGCCAGCAGTGACGGGACACGGATGTACAATGAGCAGTTCTTC.

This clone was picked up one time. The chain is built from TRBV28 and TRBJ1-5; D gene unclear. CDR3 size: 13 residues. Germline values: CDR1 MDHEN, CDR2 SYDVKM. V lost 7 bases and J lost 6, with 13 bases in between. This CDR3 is CASKGFSIQPQHF. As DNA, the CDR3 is TGTGCCAGCAAGGGTTTTAGTATTCAGCCCCAGCATTTT.

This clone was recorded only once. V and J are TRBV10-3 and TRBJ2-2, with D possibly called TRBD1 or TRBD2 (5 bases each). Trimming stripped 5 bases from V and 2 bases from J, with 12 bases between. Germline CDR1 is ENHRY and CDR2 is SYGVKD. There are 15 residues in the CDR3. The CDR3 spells CAISFGTGNTGELFF. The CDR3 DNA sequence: TGTGCCATCAGTTTTGGGACGGGAAACACCGGGGAGCTGTTTTTT.

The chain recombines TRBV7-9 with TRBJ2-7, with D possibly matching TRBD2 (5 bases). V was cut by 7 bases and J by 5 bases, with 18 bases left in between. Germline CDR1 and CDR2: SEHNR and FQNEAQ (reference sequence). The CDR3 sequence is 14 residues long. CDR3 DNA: TGTGCCAGCACCTCCCGGGGTCCATCCCACGAGCAGTACTTC. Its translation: CASTSRGPSHEQYF. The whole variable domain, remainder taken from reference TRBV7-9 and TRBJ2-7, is DTGVSQNPRHKITKRGQNVTFRCDPISEHNRLYWYRQTLGQGPEFLTYFQNEAQLEKSRLLSDRFSAERPKGSFSTLEIQRTEQGDSAMYLCASTSRGPSHEQYFGPGTRLTVT.

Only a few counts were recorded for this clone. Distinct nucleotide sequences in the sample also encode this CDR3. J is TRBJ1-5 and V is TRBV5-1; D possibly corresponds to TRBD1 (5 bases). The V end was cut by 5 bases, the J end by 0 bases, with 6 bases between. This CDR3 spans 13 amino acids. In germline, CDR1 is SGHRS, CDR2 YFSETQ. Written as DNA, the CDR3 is TGCGCCAGCAGAGGGGATAGCAATCAGCCCCAGCATTTT. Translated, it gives CASRGDSNQPQHF.

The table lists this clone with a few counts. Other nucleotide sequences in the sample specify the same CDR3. The CDR3 DNA reads as TGTGCCAGCAGTTACTCGGGGACAGGGGATGAAAAACTGTTTTTT. It is translated as CASSYSGTGDEKLFF. The chain recombines TRBV6-5 with TRBJ1-4; 10 nucleotides agree with TRBD1. Losses at the gene ends were 0 bases for V and 6 bases for J; bases not matched to a gene: 1. CDR1 and CDR2 (germline): MNHEY, SVGAGI. The CDR3 is made up of 15 amino acids.

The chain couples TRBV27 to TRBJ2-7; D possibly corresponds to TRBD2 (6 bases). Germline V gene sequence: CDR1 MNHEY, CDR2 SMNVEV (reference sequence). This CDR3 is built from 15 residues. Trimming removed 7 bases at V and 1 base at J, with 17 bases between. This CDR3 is CASKPRNGGSYEQYF. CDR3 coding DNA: TGTGCCAGCAAACCACGAAACGGGGGATCCTACGAGCAGTACTTC.

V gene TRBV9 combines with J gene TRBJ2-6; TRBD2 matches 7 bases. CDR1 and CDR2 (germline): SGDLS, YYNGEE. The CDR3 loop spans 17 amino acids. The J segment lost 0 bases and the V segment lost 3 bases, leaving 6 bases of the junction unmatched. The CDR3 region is CASSGGLGNSGANVLTF. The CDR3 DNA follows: TGTGCCAGCAGCGGCGGACTAGGGAACTCTGGGGCCAACGTCCTGACTTTC.

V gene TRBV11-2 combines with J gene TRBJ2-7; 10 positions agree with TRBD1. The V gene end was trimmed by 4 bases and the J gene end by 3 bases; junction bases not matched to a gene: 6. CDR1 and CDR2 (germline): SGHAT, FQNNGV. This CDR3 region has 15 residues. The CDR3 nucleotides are TGTGCCAGCAGCTCGGGGCGGGACAGGGGCTACGAGCAGTACTTC. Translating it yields CASSSGRDRGYEQYF.

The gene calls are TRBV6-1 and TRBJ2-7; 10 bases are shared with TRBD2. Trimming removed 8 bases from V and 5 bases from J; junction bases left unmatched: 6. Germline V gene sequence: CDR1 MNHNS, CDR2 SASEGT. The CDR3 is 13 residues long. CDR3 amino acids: CASRIAGGNEQYF. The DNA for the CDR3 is TGTGCCAGCCGAATAGCGGGAGGTAACGAGCAGTACTTC.

The CDR3 bases are TGTGCCAGCAGCCCCGAAAGGGATGGAGGAAACACCATATATTTT. Amino acid sequence: CASSPERDGGNTIYF. The chain links TRBV7-9 to TRBJ1-3; D remains unclear. The V gene lost 5 bases and the J gene lost 4 bases, with 15 bases spanning the gap. This CDR3 has 15 amino acids. In germline, CDR1 is SEHNR, CDR2 FQNEAQ (reference sequence).

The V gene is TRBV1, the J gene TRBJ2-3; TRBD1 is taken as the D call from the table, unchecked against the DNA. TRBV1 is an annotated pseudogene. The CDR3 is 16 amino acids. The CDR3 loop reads CTSSQVFGLGGDTQYF. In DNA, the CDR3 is TGCACCAGCAGCCAAGTTTTCGGGCTAGGGGGAGATACGCAGTATTTT.

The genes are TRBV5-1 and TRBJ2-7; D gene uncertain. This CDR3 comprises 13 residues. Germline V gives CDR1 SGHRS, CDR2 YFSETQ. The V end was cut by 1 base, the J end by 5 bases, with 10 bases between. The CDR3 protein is CASSLLVEDEQYF. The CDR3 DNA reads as TGCGCCAGCAGCTTGCTGGTAGAGGACGAGCAGTACTTC.

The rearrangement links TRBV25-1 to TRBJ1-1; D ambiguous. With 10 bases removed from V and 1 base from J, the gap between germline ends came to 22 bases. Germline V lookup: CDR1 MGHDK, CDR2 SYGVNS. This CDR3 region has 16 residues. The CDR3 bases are TGTGCCACCCTTATGGGCAAGGGATCGTGGAACACTGAAGCTTTCTTT. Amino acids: CATLMGKGSWNTEAFF.

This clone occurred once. The CDR3 DNA reads as TGTGCCACCAGCAGAGGACTAGCGGGTCGGGCAGATACGCAGTATTTT. Amino acid sequence: CATSRGLAGRADTQYF. The chain has TRBV15 and TRBJ2-3; 10 bases are a match to TRBD2. Germline loops: CDR1 LNHNV, CDR2 YYDKDF (reference sequence). V was clipped by 1 base and J by 4 bases; unmatched bases: 5. The length of the CDR3 is 16 residues.